The rows below give T cell receptor beta chains drawn from one sample of a study of CD8 T cells in ankylosing spondylitis. TCRdb called the 5' RACE reads again in MiXCR, with one record for every CDR3 protein. In the table there are fewer than 250,000 distinct CDR3 sequences, about 10% of which are singletons. Sequenced: blood, either unsorted or a sorted T cell fraction (not recorded which). These receptor sequences come from a male donor with ankylosing spondylitis or in good health (not recorded which). The CDR3 runs from the conserved cysteine through the conserved F or W. Each record gives: D gene, V gene, J gene, CDR3 protein. D genes are given only for firm matches.

d_call: TRBD1
v_call: TRBV6-1
j_call: TRBJ2-1
cdr3_aa: CASSRGQGNYNEQFF

d_call: -
v_call: TRBV6-1
j_call: TRBJ2-6
cdr3_aa: CASRTSFGANVLTF

d_call: TRBD1
v_call: TRBV20-1
j_call: TRBJ1-2
cdr3_aa: CSALGTANYGYTF

d_call: -
v_call: TRBV5-1
j_call: TRBJ2-3
cdr3_aa: CASSLDGVSTDTQYF

d_call: -
v_call: TRBV7-2
j_call: TRBJ2-1
cdr3_aa: CASSLDTNEQFF

d_call: TRBD1
v_call: TRBV25-1
j_call: TRBJ2-2
cdr3_aa: CASQQTGVNTGELFF

d_call: -
v_call: TRBV21-1
j_call: TRBJ2-1
cdr3_aa: CAYPGTSGLKQPYNEQFF

d_call: -
v_call: TRBV2
j_call: TRBJ2-2
cdr3_aa: CASSLGRGTGELFF

d_call: -
v_call: TRBV7-7
j_call: TRBJ1-4
cdr3_aa: CASSPEGNEKLFF

d_call: TRBD1
v_call: TRBV20-1
j_call: TRBJ2-3
cdr3_aa: CSAGQGISTDTQYF

d_call: TRBD1
v_call: TRBV5-5
j_call: TRBJ2-3
cdr3_aa: CASSFGTGGIDTQYF

d_call: -
v_call: TRBV15
j_call: TRBJ2-3
cdr3_aa: CATSRVRGKTDTQYF

d_call: -
v_call: TRBV3-1
j_call: TRBJ2-3
cdr3_aa: CASSQEGRGADTQYF

d_call: -
v_call: TRBV12-3/TRBV12-4
j_call: TRBJ1-1
cdr3_aa: CASSPGVGLANTEAFF

d_call: -
v_call: TRBV2
j_call: TRBJ1-4
cdr3_aa: CASRQALANEKLFF

d_call: -
v_call: TRBV5-1
j_call: TRBJ2-3
cdr3_aa: CASSDQADTQYF

d_call: TRBD1
v_call: TRBV30
j_call: TRBJ1-4
cdr3_aa: CAWSTGTGDGKLFF

d_call: TRBD1
v_call: TRBV30
j_call: TRBJ2-7
cdr3_aa: CAWTRDRGSYEQYF

d_call: -
v_call: TRBV7-9
j_call: TRBJ2-2
cdr3_aa: CASSLAGRTATGELFF

d_call: -
v_call: TRBV20-1
j_call: TRBJ1-2
cdr3_aa: CSAYLTANYGYTF

d_call: -
v_call: TRBV27
j_call: TRBJ1-1
cdr3_aa: CASSPWGDTEAFF

d_call: TRBD1
v_call: TRBV7-9
j_call: TRBJ2-1
cdr3_aa: CASSSRQGARNNEQFF

d_call: TRBD1
v_call: TRBV13
j_call: TRBJ2-7
cdr3_aa: CASSLNLGQVPYEQYF

d_call: -
v_call: TRBV20-1
j_call: TRBJ2-7
cdr3_aa: CSAGDPPTSSYEQYF

d_call: -
v_call: TRBV7-9
j_call: TRBJ2-2
cdr3_aa: CASKPPANTGELFF

d_call: -
v_call: TRBV7-2
j_call: TRBJ1-5
cdr3_aa: CASSLGGAIGNQPQHF

d_call: -
v_call: TRBV6-1
j_call: TRBJ2-3
cdr3_aa: CASSPRGGGADTDTQYF

d_call: TRBD2
v_call: TRBV12-3/TRBV12-4
j_call: TRBJ2-1
cdr3_aa: CASSFSLAGGGEQFF

d_call: TRBD2
v_call: TRBV11-1
j_call: TRBJ2-2
cdr3_aa: CASSFLLGISGGKGAGELFF

d_call: -
v_call: TRBV5-1
j_call: TRBJ2-7
cdr3_aa: CASSPVQTGTPLSYEQYF

d_call: -
v_call: TRBV7-9
j_call: TRBJ1-1
cdr3_aa: CASSLRLDLNTEAFF

d_call: -
v_call: TRBV29-1
j_call: TRBJ1-1
cdr3_aa: CSVDPKNTEAFF

d_call: TRBD2
v_call: TRBV12-3/TRBV12-4
j_call: TRBJ2-1
cdr3_aa: CASSLAGLAPEQFF

d_call: -
v_call: TRBV20-1
j_call: TRBJ2-3
cdr3_aa: CSARGEDNTDTQYF

d_call: -
v_call: TRBV1
j_call: TRBJ2-1
cdr3_aa: CTSSPGTEELGSYNEQFF

d_call: -
v_call: TRBV3-1
j_call: TRBJ1-5
cdr3_aa: CASSQDYRRGGSNQPQHF

d_call: TRBD1
v_call: TRBV5-4
j_call: TRBJ2-5
cdr3_aa: CASSLRTGGGETQYF

d_call: -
v_call: TRBV19
j_call: TRBJ2-3
cdr3_aa: CASSIAGLSTDTQYF

d_call: TRBD2
v_call: TRBV7-2
j_call: TRBJ2-1
cdr3_aa: CASSFRRERYNEQFF

d_call: -
v_call: TRBV11-2
j_call: TRBJ1-2
cdr3_aa: CASGLLGADYGYTF